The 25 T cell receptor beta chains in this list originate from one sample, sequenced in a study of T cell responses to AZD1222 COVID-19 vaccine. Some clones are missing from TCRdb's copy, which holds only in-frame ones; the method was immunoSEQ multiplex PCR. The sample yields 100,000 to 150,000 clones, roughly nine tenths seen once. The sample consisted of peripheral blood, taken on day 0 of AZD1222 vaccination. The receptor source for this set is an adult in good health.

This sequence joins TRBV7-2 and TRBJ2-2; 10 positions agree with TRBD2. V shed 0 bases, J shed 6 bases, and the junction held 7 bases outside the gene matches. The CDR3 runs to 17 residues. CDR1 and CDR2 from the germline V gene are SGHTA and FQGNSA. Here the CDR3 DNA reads TGTGCCAGCAGCTTAGCGAGGGTAGCGGGGGGATCCGGGGAGCTGTTTTTT. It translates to CASSLARVAGGSGELFF. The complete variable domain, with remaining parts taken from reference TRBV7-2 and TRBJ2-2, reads GAGVSQSPSNKVTEKGKDVELRCDPISGHTALYWYRQSLGQGLEFLIYFQGNSAPDKSGLPSDRFSAERTGGSVSTLTIQRTQQEDSAVYLCASSLARVAGGSGELFFGEGSRLTVL.

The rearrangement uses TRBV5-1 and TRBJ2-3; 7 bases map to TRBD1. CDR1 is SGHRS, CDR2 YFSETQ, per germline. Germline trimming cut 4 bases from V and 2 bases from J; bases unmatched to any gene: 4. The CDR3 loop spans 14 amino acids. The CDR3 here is CASSNRGFTDTQYF. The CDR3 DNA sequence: TGCGCCAGCAGCAACAGGGGCTTCACAGATACGCAGTATTTT.

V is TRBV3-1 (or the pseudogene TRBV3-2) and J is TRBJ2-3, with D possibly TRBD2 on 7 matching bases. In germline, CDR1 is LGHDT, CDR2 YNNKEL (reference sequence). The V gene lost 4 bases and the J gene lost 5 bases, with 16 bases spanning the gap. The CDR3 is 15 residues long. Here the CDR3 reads CASSLTGGPRDTQYF. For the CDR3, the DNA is TGTGCCAGCAGCCTAACGGGGGGCCCTAGAGATACGCAGTATTTT.

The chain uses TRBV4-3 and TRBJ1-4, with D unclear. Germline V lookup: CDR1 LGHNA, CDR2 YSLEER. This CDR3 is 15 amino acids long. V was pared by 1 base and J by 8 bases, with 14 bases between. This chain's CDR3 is CASSQGTVLREKLFF. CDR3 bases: TGCGCCAGCAGCCAAGGGACTGTCCTTCGGGAAAAACTGTTTTTT.

The CDR3 DNA sequence: TGTGCTAGTGGTTTGGTCCCGGACGGCGAATTAAACACTGAAGCTTTCTTT. Amino acids: CASGLVPDGELNTEAFF. This chain uses TRBV12-5 with TRBJ1-1; D unresolved. This CDR3 region has 17 residues. V dropped 0 bases and J dropped 2 bases, with 16 bases sitting between them. Germline CDR1 and CDR2: LGHNT and FRNRAP. The full variable domain, its missing parts supplied by reference TRBV12-5 and TRBJ1-1, is DARVTQTPRHKVTEMGQEVTMRCQPILGHNTVFWYRQTMMQGLELLAYFRNRAPLDDSGMPKDRFSAEMPDATLATLKIQPSEPRDSAVYFCASGLVPDGELNTEAFFGQGTRLTVV.

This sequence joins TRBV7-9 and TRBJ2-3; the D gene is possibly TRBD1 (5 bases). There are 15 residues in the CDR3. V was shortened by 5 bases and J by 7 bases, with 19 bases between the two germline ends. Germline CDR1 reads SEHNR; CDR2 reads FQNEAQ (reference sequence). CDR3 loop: CASSAQATADYTQYF. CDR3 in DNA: TGTGCCAGCAGCGCGCAAGCGACAGCTGACTATACGCAGTATTTT.

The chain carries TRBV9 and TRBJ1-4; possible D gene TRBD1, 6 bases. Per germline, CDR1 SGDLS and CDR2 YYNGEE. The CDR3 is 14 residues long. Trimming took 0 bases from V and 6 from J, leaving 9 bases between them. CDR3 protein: CASSVGGGDEKLFF. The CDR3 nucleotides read TGTGCCAGCAGCGTAGGAGGGGGAGATGAAAAACTGTTTTTT. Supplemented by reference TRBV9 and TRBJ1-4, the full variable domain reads DSGVTQTPKHLITATGQRVTLRCSPRSGDLSVYWYQQSLDQGLQFLIQYYNGEERAKGNILERFSAQQFPDLHSELNLSSLELGDSALYFCASSVGGGDEKLFFGSGTQLSVL.

The CDR3 region is CASSQESHTQYF. For the CDR3, the DNA is TGTGCCAGCAGCCAAGAGTCCCATACGCAGTATTTT. The J gene is TRBJ2-3, the V gene TRBV3-1 (or the pseudogene TRBV3-2); D ambiguous. Germline CDR1 reads LGHDT; CDR2 reads YNNKEL (reference sequence). Trimming shortened V by 0 bases and J by 7 bases, and 5 bases separated the two germline ends. The CDR3 totals 12 residues.

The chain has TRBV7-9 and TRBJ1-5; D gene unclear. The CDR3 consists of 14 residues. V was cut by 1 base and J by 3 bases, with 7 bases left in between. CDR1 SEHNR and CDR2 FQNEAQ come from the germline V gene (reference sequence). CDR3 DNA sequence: TGTGCCAGCAGCTTAGGGGCAGACAATCAGCCCCAGCATTTT. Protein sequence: CASSLGADNQPQHF.

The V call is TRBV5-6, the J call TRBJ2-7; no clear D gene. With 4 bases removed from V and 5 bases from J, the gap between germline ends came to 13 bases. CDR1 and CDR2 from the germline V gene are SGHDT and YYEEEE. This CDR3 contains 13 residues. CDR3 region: CASSPYSFHEQYF. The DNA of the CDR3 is TGTGCCAGCAGCCCATACTCGTTTCACGAGCAGTACTTC.

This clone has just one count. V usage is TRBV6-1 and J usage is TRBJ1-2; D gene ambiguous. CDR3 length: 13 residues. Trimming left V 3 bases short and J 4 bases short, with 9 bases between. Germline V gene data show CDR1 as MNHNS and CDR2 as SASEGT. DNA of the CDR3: TGTGCCAGCAGTGATTGGCAAGCCTATGGCTACACCTTC. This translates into CASSDWQAYGYTF.

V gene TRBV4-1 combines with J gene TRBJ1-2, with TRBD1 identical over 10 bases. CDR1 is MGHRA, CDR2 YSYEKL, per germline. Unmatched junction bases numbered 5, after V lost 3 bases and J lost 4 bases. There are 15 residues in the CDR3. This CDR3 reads CASSHPGQGSYGYTF. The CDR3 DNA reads TGCGCCAGCAGCCACCCGGGACAGGGGAGCTATGGCTACACCTTC.

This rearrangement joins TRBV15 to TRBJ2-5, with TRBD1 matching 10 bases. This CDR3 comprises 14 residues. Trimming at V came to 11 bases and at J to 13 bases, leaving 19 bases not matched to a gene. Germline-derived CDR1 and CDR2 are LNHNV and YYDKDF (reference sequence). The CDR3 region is CAHSEERDRGRVYF. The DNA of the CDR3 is TGTGCCCATAGCGAGGAACGGGACAGGGGACGGGTGTACTTC.

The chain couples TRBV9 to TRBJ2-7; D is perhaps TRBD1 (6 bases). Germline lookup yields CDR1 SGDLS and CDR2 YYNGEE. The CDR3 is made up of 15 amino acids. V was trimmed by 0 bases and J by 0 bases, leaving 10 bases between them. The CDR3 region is CASSVDQGHSYEQYF. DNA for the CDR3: TGTGCCAGCAGCGTAGACCAGGGGCACTCCTACGAGCAGTACTTC.

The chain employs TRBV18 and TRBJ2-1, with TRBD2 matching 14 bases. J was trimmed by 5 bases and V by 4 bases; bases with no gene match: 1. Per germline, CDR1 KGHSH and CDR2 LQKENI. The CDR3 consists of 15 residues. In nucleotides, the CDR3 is TGTGCCAGCTCACGGGGACTAGCGGGAGACAATGAGCAGTTCTTC. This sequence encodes CASSRGLAGDNEQFF.

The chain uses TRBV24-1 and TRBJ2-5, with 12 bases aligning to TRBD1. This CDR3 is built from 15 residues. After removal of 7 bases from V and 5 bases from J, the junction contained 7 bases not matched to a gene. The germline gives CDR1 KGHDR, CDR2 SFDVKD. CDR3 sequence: CATSPGTGGRETQYF. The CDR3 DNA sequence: TGTGCCACCAGCCCCGGGACAGGGGGCCGGGAGACCCAGTACTTC.

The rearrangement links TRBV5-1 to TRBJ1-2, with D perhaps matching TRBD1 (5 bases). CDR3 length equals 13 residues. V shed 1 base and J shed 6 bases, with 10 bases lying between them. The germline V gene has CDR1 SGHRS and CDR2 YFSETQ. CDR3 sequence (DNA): TGCGCCAGCAGCTTGAGCAGGGTGAATGGCTACACCTTC. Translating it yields CASSLSRVNGYTF.

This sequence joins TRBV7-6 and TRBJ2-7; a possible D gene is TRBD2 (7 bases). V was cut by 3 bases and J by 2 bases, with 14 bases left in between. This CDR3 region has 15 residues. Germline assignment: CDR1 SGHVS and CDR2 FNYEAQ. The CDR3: CASSLTGGPTYEQYF. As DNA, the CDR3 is TGTGCCAGCAGCTTGACCGGGGGGCCAACCTACGAGCAGTACTTC.

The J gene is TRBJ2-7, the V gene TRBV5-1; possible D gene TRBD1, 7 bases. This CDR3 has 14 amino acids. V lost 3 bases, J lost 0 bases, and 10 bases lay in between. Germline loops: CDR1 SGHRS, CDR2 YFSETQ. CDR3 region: CASSWGDSSYEQYF. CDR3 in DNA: TGCGCCAGCAGCTGGGGGGACAGCTCCTACGAGCAGTACTTC.

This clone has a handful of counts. The CDR3 loop is CASSFSPAGQETQYF. The CDR3 nucleotides read TGCGCCAGCAGCTTTTCCCCAGCGGGGCAAGAGACCCAGTACTTC. V and J are TRBV5-1 and TRBJ2-5, with TRBD2 matching 7 bases. The germline CDR1 and CDR2 sequences are SGHRS and YFSETQ. Germline trimming cut 2 bases from V and 2 bases from J; bases unmatched to any gene: 6. This CDR3 is 15 amino acids long.

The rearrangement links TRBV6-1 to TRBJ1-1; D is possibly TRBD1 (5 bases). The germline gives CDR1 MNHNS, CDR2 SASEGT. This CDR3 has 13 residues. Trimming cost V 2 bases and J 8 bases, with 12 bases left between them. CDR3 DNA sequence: TGTGCCAGCAGTGAAATCGGGACGCGGGAAGCTTTCTTT. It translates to CASSEIGTREAFF.

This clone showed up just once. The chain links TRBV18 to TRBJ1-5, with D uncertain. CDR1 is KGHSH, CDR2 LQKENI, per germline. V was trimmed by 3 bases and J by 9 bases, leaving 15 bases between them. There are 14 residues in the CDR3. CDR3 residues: CASSPTATEGPQHF. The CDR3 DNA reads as TGTGCCAGCTCACCCACAGCAACTGAGGGGCCCCAGCATTTT. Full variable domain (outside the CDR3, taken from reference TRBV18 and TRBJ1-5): NAGVMQNPRHLVRRRGQEARLRCSPMKGHSHVYWYRQLPEEGLKFMVYLQKENIIDESGMPKERFSAEFPKEGPSILRIQQVVRGDSAAYFCASSPTATEGPQHFGDGTRLSIL.

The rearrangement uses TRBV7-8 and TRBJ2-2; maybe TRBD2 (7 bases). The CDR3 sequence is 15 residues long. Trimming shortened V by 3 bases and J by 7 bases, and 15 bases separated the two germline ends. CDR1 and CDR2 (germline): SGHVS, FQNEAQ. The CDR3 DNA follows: TGTGCCAGCAGCTTCGTGGGGGGGCCAATCGGGGAGCTGTTTTTT. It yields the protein CASSFVGGPIGELFF.

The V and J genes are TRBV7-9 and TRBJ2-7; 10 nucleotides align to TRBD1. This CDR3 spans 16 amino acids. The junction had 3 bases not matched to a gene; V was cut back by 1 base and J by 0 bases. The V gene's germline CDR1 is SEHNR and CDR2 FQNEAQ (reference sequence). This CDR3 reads CASSLGQGASSYEQYF. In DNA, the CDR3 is TGTGCCAGCAGCTTAGGACAGGGGGCAAGCTCCTACGAGCAGTACTTC.

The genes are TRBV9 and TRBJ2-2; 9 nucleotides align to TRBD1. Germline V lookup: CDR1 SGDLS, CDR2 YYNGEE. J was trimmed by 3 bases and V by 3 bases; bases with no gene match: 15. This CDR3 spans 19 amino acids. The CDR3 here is CASSDSTGGGFEDTGELFF. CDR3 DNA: TGTGCCAGCAGCGACTCGACAGGGGGTGGTTTTGAGGACACCGGGGAGCTGTTTTTT. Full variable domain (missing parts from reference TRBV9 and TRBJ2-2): DSGVTQTPKHLITATGQRVTLRCSPRSGDLSVYWYQQSLDQGLQFLIQYYNGEERAKGNILERFSAQQFPDLHSELNLSSLELGDSALYFCASSDSTGGGFEDTGELFFGEGSRLTVL.